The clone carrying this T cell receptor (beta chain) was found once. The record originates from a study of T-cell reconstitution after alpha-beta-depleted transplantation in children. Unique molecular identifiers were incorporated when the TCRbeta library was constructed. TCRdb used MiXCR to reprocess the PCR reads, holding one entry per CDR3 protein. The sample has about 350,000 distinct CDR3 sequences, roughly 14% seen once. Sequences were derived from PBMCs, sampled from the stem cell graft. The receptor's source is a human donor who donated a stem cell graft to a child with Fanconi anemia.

CDR3 loop: CASSSRGPRTDTQYF. The CDR3 DNA is TGCGCCAGCAGCTCCCGTGGGCCCCGCACAGATACGCAGTATTTT. J is TRBJ2-3 and V is TRBV5-1, with D uncertain. Trimming pared 3 bases from V and 1 base from J, leaving 12 bases between. This CDR3 contains 15 residues. CDR1 and CDR2 (germline): SGHRS, YFSETQ.